This T cell receptor (beta chain) was sequenced in a study of blood T cell repertoires in COVID-19 (dated by TCRdb to the early 2020s). Notes on the research overall: Samples from collaborators originated in the United States, Italy and Spain and spanned both the acute and convalescent phases of COVID-19. The prospective study material was composed of cDNA or gDNA derived from T cells, B-cell-depleted T cells, or PBMCs. Subjects who had been exposed to COVID-19, were actively infected with it, or had recovered from it provided the deeply sampled blood TCRbeta repertoires that made up the dataset. The repertoires were released in a freely available public database intended as a resource for research on the immune response to SARS-CoV-2. Samples came from the ongoing ImmuneRACE study (first 160 participants) plus 1,254 subjects from 6 global collaborators. The sample metadata nearly always contained a de-identified subject ID, COVID-19 status, age in years and sex. Where available, HLA class I and class II types were taken from metadata supplied by the sample provider and were not determined by assay-based typing. Overall study outcomes, separate from this receptor: How much clinical and demographic metadata was included differed by source and by participant, and the metadata was provided uncurated.

Of note for this clone: Its antigen remains unidentified. The record has no base qualities; no much larger clone is one base away.

Enrolling through a virtual design, the prospective study's participants ranged in age from about 18 to 89 years and lived across roughly 23 United States geographic areas. To assign participants to cohorts, the prospective study relied on clinical history that participants themselves reported in a screening survey and a study questionnaire. Recovered participants in ImmuneRACE Cohort 3 were defined as having two consecutive negative NP/OP PCR tests, clearance from a healthcare professional, or resolution of symptoms. In the prospective study, mobile phlebotomists collected whole blood, serum and a nasopharyngeal or oropharyngeal swab from each participant. Participants in the prospective study had the option to provide additional blood draws and questionnaires over a roughly 2-month period. Before DNA extraction, blood samples from the prospective study were shipped at room temperature or frozen.

CDR3 length: 15 amino acids, cysteine to phenylalanine. Solely the CDR3 DNA is kept, with 45 bases framed from the first base. Deletion took 6 bases off V and 6 bases off J, with a span of 18 bases between the germline ends. Looking up the germline V gene yields CDR1 MNHEY and CDR2 SVGAGI. TCRbeta CDR3 regions were amplified from genomic DNA using the immunoSEQ Assay, a bias-controlled multiplex PCR. Per the original workflow: Within the assay, amplification of reference gene primers was used to estimate how many nucleated cells each sample contained. To quantify the absolute abundance of each unique TCRbeta CDR3 rearrangement, sequence reads were collapsed and filtered. Productive Simpson clonality was computed per sample as the square root of Simpson's diversity index over productive rearrangements. Here the immuneACCESS table is served through TCRdb, limited to in-frame sequences with V and J called. Missing clones are a known gap in these copies; in checked studies unresolved V genes cover under half, and the rest lacks a known reason. V, J and clone size are those of that table, while D and trimming were read from the DNA. In this sample the table shows 350,000 or so clones, about 92% of which occur a single time. Of the sample, approximately 17% is held by the ten largest clones.

The chain is encoded by TRBV6-5 joined to TRBJ2-1; 6 matching bases give a weak D call of TRBD2. The sequence came from a woman aged 25 to 45 who had recovered from COVID-19. The sequencing sample was made of PBMCs or T cells enriched from blood (not recorded which). In nucleotides, the sequence is TGTGCCAGCAGGACGGGTACAGGAGGGACCAATGAGCAGTTCTTC. This encodes CASRTGTGGTNEQFF.